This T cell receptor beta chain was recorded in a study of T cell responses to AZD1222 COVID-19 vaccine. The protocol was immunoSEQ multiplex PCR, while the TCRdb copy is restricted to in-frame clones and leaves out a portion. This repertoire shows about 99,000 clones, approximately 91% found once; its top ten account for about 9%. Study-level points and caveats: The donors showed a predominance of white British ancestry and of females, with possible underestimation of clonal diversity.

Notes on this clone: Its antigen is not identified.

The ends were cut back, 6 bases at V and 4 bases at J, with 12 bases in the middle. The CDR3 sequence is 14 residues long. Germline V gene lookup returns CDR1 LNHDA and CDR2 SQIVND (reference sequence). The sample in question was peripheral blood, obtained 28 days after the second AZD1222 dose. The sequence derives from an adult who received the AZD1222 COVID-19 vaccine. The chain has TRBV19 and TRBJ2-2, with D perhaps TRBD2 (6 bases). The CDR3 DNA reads TGTGCCAGTAGCAGGGACTGGTCCACCGGGGAGCTGTTTTTT. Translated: CASSRDWSTGELFF.